These T cell receptor beta chains were read from a single sample in a study of post-analysis software for immune sequencing data. TCRdb passed the PCR reads through MiXCR, listing each CDR3 protein once. The repertoire holds over 700,000 distinct CDR3 sequences, with about 32% as singletons. The sample was blood. The source of these receptors is a girl aged 5 to 17 with multiple sclerosis. Each CDR3 is given with its conserved first and last residue. The order of the fields is J gene, V gene, D gene, clone size, CDR3 DNA, CDR3 protein. A D gene is named only where the DNA matches it firmly. Clone size appears in some rows only: once, few, many, or a class for an expanded clone.

j_gene: TRBJ2-1
v_gene: TRBV29-1
d_gene: -
abundance: -
CDR3nt: TGCAGCGTTGGCCCCCCGAAAACCGGGGCTAGGATCTGGGTCGAGCAGTTCTTC
CDR3aa: CSVGPPKTGARIWVEQFF

j_gene: TRBJ2-7
v_gene: TRBV28
d_gene: TRBD1
abundance: few
CDR3nt: TGTGCCAGCAGTTTATTTGGGACAGGTACTTCCTACGAGCAGTACTTC
CDR3aa: CASSLFGTGTSYEQYF

j_gene: TRBJ2-5
v_gene: TRBV5-1
d_gene: -
abundance: -
CDR3nt: TGCGCCAGCAGCTCACGGGGCCGGGCTCTGGAGACCCAGTACTTC
CDR3aa: CASSSRGRALETQYF

j_gene: TRBJ2-1
v_gene: TRBV7-2
d_gene: TRBD2
abundance: few
CDR3nt: TGTGCCAGCAGCCAGTGGGCTAGCGGGAGCAATGAGCAGTTCTTC
CDR3aa: CASSQWASGSNEQFF

j_gene: TRBJ2-7
v_gene: TRBV4-3
d_gene: -
abundance: few
CDR3nt: TGCGCCAGCAGCCAAGATCTTCGGACTACCATGTACGAGCAGTACTTC
CDR3aa: CASSQDLRTTMYEQYF

j_gene: TRBJ1-2
v_gene: TRBV6-2/TRBV6-3
d_gene: -
abundance: -
CDR3nt: TGTGCCAGCAGTCCAGGGTTACGGCGGGGGATTAACTATGGCTACACCTTC
CDR3aa: CASSPGLRRGINYGYTF

j_gene: TRBJ2-3
v_gene: TRBV28
d_gene: TRBD2
abundance: -
CDR3nt: TGTGCCAGCCGTCTAGCGGGAGCCACAGATACGCAGTATTTT
CDR3aa: CASRLAGATDTQYF

j_gene: TRBJ2-2
v_gene: TRBV5-5
d_gene: -
abundance: -
CDR3nt: TGTGCCAGCAGCTGGTGGGGCACCGGGGAGCTGTTTTTT
CDR3aa: CASSWWGTGELFF

j_gene: TRBJ1-6
v_gene: TRBV4-3
d_gene: -
abundance: -
CDR3nt: TGCGCCAGCAGCCAAAGAGGCCGTTCACCCCTCCACTTT
CDR3aa: CASSQRGRSPLHF

j_gene: TRBJ1-4
v_gene: TRBV4-1
d_gene: -
abundance: -
CDR3nt: TGCGCCAGCCGAAAGGCAGGAACTAATGAAAAACTGTTTTTT
CDR3aa: CASRKAGTNEKLFF

j_gene: TRBJ1-6
v_gene: TRBV12-3/TRBV12-4
d_gene: -
abundance: -
CDR3nt: TGTGCCAGCAGTTTTGGTAGGGGGGGGATGACCCTCCACTTT
CDR3aa: CASSFGRGGMTLHF

j_gene: TRBJ2-1
v_gene: TRBV7-9
d_gene: TRBD1
abundance: -
CDR3nt: TGTGCCAGCAGCTTAGGTCTTTACGGGACAGCCACAGACAATGAGCAGTTCTTC
CDR3aa: CASSLGLYGTATDNEQFF

j_gene: TRBJ2-2
v_gene: TRBV12-3/TRBV12-4
d_gene: -
abundance: -
CDR3nt: TGTGCCAGCACCCCGGGTCGGGGGAACACCGGGGAGCTGTTTTTT
CDR3aa: CASTPGRGNTGELFF

j_gene: TRBJ2-3
v_gene: TRBV12-3/TRBV12-4
d_gene: -
abundance: few
CDR3nt: TGTGCCAGCAGTGTCAGTGAAGATACGCAGTATTTT
CDR3aa: CASSVSEDTQYF

j_gene: TRBJ2-7
v_gene: TRBV11-2
d_gene: -
abundance: -
CDR3nt: TGTGCCACCATGCGAGGGGGCGAGCAGTACTTC
CDR3aa: CATMRGGEQYF

j_gene: TRBJ2-5
v_gene: TRBV4-2
d_gene: -
abundance: few
CDR3nt: TGTGCCAGCAGCCCCGCCCGGCAGTTGGAGACCCAGTACTTC
CDR3aa: CASSPARQLETQYF

j_gene: TRBJ2-3
v_gene: TRBV5-1
d_gene: TRBD1
abundance: -
CDR3nt: TGCGCCAGCAGCTACGACAAACAGGGGGCTAGCACAGATACGCAGTATTTT
CDR3aa: CASSYDKQGASTDTQYF

j_gene: TRBJ2-5
v_gene: TRBV29-1
d_gene: TRBD1
abundance: few
CDR3nt: TGCAGCGTTGGTGGGACAGCGGAGACCCAGTACTTC
CDR3aa: CSVGGTAETQYF

j_gene: TRBJ2-1
v_gene: TRBV11-2
d_gene: TRBD2
abundance: few
CDR3nt: TGTGCCAGCAGCGGGTTCGGCGGGGGGTCAGACAATGAGCAGTTCTTC
CDR3aa: CASSGFGGGSDNEQFF

j_gene: TRBJ2-1
v_gene: TRBV12-3/TRBV12-4
d_gene: TRBD1
abundance: -
CDR3nt: TGTGCCAGCAGCCCGACAGGGGGCTTGACCTACAATGAGCAGTTCTTC
CDR3aa: CASSPTGGLTYNEQFF

j_gene: TRBJ1-2
v_gene: TRBV11-1
d_gene: -
abundance: -
CDR3nt: TGTGCCAGCAGTCCTCAATCCGGGACATACTATGGCTACACCTTC
CDR3aa: CASSPQSGTYYGYTF

j_gene: TRBJ2-3
v_gene: TRBV6-4
d_gene: -
abundance: few
CDR3nt: TGTGCCAGCAGTGACAGGACCACAGATACGCAGTATTTT
CDR3aa: CASSDRTTDTQYF

j_gene: TRBJ2-7
v_gene: TRBV6-6
d_gene: -
abundance: few
CDR3nt: TGTGCCAGCAGTTACTCGATTAGCGGAGACTCCTACGAGCAGTACTTC
CDR3aa: CASSYSISGDSYEQYF

j_gene: TRBJ2-1
v_gene: TRBV5-1
d_gene: -
abundance: -
CDR3nt: TGCGCCAGCAGGTCGGCTTACAATGAGCAGTTCTTC
CDR3aa: CASRSAYNEQFF

j_gene: TRBJ2-7
v_gene: TRBV20-1
d_gene: -
abundance: few
CDR3nt: TGCAGTGCAGAATCCGGGAAAGACTACGAGCAGTACTTC
CDR3aa: CSAESGKDYEQYF

j_gene: TRBJ2-7
v_gene: TRBV6-6
d_gene: -
abundance: -
CDR3nt: TGTGCCAGCAGTTACCCCGGGGGAGGGGGCTACGAGCAGTACTTC
CDR3aa: CASSYPGGGGYEQYF

j_gene: TRBJ2-1
v_gene: TRBV29-1
d_gene: -
abundance: -
CDR3nt: TGCAGCGTTGATTGGGCCGCAGGGTACAATGAGCAGTTCTTC
CDR3aa: CSVDWAAGYNEQFF

j_gene: TRBJ2-3
v_gene: TRBV29-1
d_gene: -
abundance: many
CDR3nt: TGCAGCGTTGATAATACGCAGTATTTT
CDR3aa: CSVDNTQYF

j_gene: TRBJ1-2
v_gene: TRBV4-3
d_gene: -
abundance: -
CDR3nt: TGCGCCAGCAGCCAAGATCTGTCCCGGCGTCAAGGCTATGGCTACACCTTC
CDR3aa: CASSQDLSRRQGYGYTF

j_gene: TRBJ2-1
v_gene: TRBV20-1
d_gene: -
abundance: -
CDR3nt: TGCAGTGCACTAAAGGCGGGACAGCTATACAATGAGCAGTTCTTC
CDR3aa: CSALKAGQLYNEQFF

j_gene: TRBJ2-1
v_gene: TRBV20-1
d_gene: TRBD1
abundance: -
CDR3nt: TGCAGTGCTCGGCCGACAGGGGGCGGGTATGAGCAGTTCTTC
CDR3aa: CSARPTGGGYEQFF

j_gene: TRBJ2-2
v_gene: TRBV20-1
d_gene: TRBD1
abundance: few
CDR3nt: TGCAGTGCCCTAAACAGGGGACCCACCGGGGAGCTGTTTTTT
CDR3aa: CSALNRGPTGELFF

j_gene: TRBJ2-1
v_gene: TRBV4-3
d_gene: -
abundance: -
CDR3nt: TGCGCCAGCAGCCAAGATCTCACGTATGAGCAGTTCTTC
CDR3aa: CASSQDLTYEQFF

j_gene: TRBJ2-1
v_gene: TRBV20-1
d_gene: TRBD2
abundance: few
CDR3nt: TGCAGTGCTAGAGATCGGGTACTAGCGGGGGCCCTCTTTTACAATGAGCAGTTCTTC
CDR3aa: CSARDRVLAGALFYNEQFF

j_gene: TRBJ2-5
v_gene: TRBV5-1
d_gene: TRBD1
abundance: -
CDR3nt: TGCGCCAGCAGCCCCGGACAGGGAGCGGGCCAAGAGACCCAGTACTTC
CDR3aa: CASSPGQGAGQETQYF

j_gene: TRBJ2-5
v_gene: TRBV12-3/TRBV12-4
d_gene: -
abundance: many
CDR3nt: TGTGCCAGCAGTCCATGGGCTAGCGTACAAGAGACCCAGTACTTC
CDR3aa: CASSPWASVQETQYF

j_gene: TRBJ2-5
v_gene: TRBV5-1
d_gene: -
abundance: -
CDR3nt: TGCGCCAGCAGCTTTCGGCCCGGGAGCCAAGAGACCCAGTACTTC
CDR3aa: CASSFRPGSQETQYF

j_gene: TRBJ2-3
v_gene: TRBV5-1
d_gene: -
abundance: -
CDR3nt: TGCGCCAGCAGGACAGCCACCGCGAGCACAGATACGCAGTATTTT
CDR3aa: CASRTATASTDTQYF

j_gene: TRBJ1-2
v_gene: TRBV6-1
d_gene: -
abundance: -
CDR3nt: TGTGCCAGCAGTGAATCTGGTGATAACTATGGCTACACCTTC
CDR3aa: CASSESGDNYGYTF

j_gene: TRBJ2-4
v_gene: TRBV4-3
d_gene: -
abundance: few
CDR3nt: TGCGCCAGCAGCCAAGATCCCGGTCACCTGGTTACCAAAAACATTCAGTACTTC
CDR3aa: CASSQDPGHLVTKNIQYF

j_gene: TRBJ2-7
v_gene: TRBV7-9
d_gene: TRBD2
abundance: -
CDR3nt: TGTGCCAGCAGCTTAGTAGGGACTATGTTCCAGTACTTC
CDR3aa: CASSLVGTMFQYF

j_gene: TRBJ2-1
v_gene: TRBV29-1
d_gene: TRBD2
abundance: -
CDR3nt: TGCAGCTCAGCGAGGGCTAGCGGGAGAAATGAGCAGTTCTTC
CDR3aa: CSSARASGRNEQFF

j_gene: TRBJ2-5
v_gene: TRBV12-3/TRBV12-4
d_gene: TRBD2
abundance: -
CDR3nt: TGTGCCAGCAGTTTGCGGGGGGCTAGGGAGACCCAGTACTTC
CDR3aa: CASSLRGARETQYF

j_gene: TRBJ2-7
v_gene: TRBV20-1
d_gene: -
abundance: -
CDR3nt: TGCAGTGCTAGAGATCAAGCAGGTACCTACTCCTACGAGCAGTACTTC
CDR3aa: CSARDQAGTYSYEQYF

j_gene: TRBJ1-1
v_gene: TRBV20-1
d_gene: -
abundance: -
CDR3nt: TGCAGTGGCGAGGTGAACACTGAAGCTTTCTTT
CDR3aa: CSGEVNTEAFF

j_gene: TRBJ2-7
v_gene: TRBV25-1
d_gene: -
abundance: -
CDR3nt: TGTGCCAGCAGGACAGGTTTCCACAATGAGCAGTACTTC
CDR3aa: CASRTGFHNEQYF

j_gene: TRBJ1-1
v_gene: TRBV20-1
d_gene: TRBD1
abundance: -
CDR3nt: TGCAGTGCGGGAGACAGGGGGATCACTGAAGCTTTCTTT
CDR3aa: CSAGDRGITEAFF

j_gene: TRBJ1-2
v_gene: TRBV10-3
d_gene: TRBD1
abundance: -
CDR3nt: TGTGCCATCAAGGACAGGGGGCCTAACTATGGCTACACCTTC
CDR3aa: CAIKDRGPNYGYTF

j_gene: TRBJ2-7
v_gene: TRBV20-1
d_gene: TRBD1
abundance: -
CDR3nt: TGCAGTGCTTTCCACGCGGACAGGTACGAGCAGTACTTC
CDR3aa: CSAFHADRYEQYF

j_gene: TRBJ2-5
v_gene: TRBV6-1
d_gene: -
abundance: few
CDR3nt: TGTGCCAGCAAAGCGAGCCCAGCCAAAGAGACCCAGTACTTC
CDR3aa: CASKASPAKETQYF

j_gene: TRBJ1-2
v_gene: TRBV5-1
d_gene: -
abundance: -
CDR3nt: TGCGCCAGCAGCCCCGGAAGCCCGGGCTACACCTTC
CDR3aa: CASSPGSPGYTF

j_gene: TRBJ2-7
v_gene: TRBV27
d_gene: -
abundance: few
CDR3nt: TGTGCCAGCAGTTTCATCGGCTACGAGCAGTACTTC
CDR3aa: CASSFIGYEQYF

j_gene: TRBJ2-3
v_gene: TRBV28
d_gene: TRBD2
abundance: -
CDR3nt: TGTGCCAGCAGTCGGAACGGGAGGGGTGCAGATACGCAGTATTTT
CDR3aa: CASSRNGRGADTQYF

j_gene: TRBJ1-6
v_gene: TRBV7-2
d_gene: TRBD1
abundance: few
CDR3nt: TGTGCCAGCAGCCCGGGACAGAGTAATTCACCCCTCCACTTT
CDR3aa: CASSPGQSNSPLHF

j_gene: TRBJ2-3
v_gene: TRBV20-1
d_gene: -
abundance: many
CDR3nt: TGCAGTGCACCACCAGCAGGAGGCACAGATACGCAGTATTTT
CDR3aa: CSAPPAGGTDTQYF